These 3 T cell receptor beta chains share one sample of origin, sequenced in a study of beta chain features in type 1 diabetes. Expressed TCRB transcripts were sequenced after all isolated RNA was converted to cDNA. The table came from immunoSEQ multiplex PCR; TCRdb's copy has only in-frame clones and leaves some out. The sample records about 240,000 clones, 25% to 35% being singletons. The specimen sequenced was central memory CD4+ T cells from blood. These receptor sequences come from a man aged 30 to 39 in good health.

This clone was recorded many times. The gene calls are TRBV19 and TRBJ1-2; D not certain. The germline gives CDR1 LNHDA, CDR2 SQIVND (reference sequence). The CDR3 sequence is 16 residues long. Trimming left V 1 base short and J 6 bases short, with 18 bases between. The CDR3 protein is CASSIGRLRTGDGYTF. CDR3 bases: TGTGCCAGTAGTATAGGTCGACTAAGGACCGGGGATGGCTACACCTTC.

This clone was seen a few times. The rearrangement joins TRBV28 to TRBJ2-5; 13 bases agree with TRBD2. The ends lost 10 bases at V and 4 bases at J; junction bases unmatched: 6. Per the germline V gene, CDR1 is MDHEN and CDR2 is SYDVKM. CDR3 size: 14 residues. CDR3 nucleotides: TGTGCCACCAGGACTAGCGGGAGTTCAGAGACCCAGTACTTC. This gives the protein CATRTSGSSETQYF.

This clone was found many times. V is TRBV2 and J is TRBJ1-2; D gene unclear. The V and J ends lost 1 base and 4 bases respectively, with 4 bases between them. The CDR3 extends over 12 amino acids. Germline CDR1 and CDR2: SNHLY and FYNNEI. Here the CDR3 reads CASSEDSYGYTF. CDR3 coding DNA: TGTGCCAGCAGTGAAGATAGCTATGGCTACACCTTC.